Listed below are T cell receptor beta chains from one sample, sequenced in a study of blood T cell repertoires in COVID-19. The protocol was immunoSEQ multiplex PCR, while the TCRdb copy is restricted to in-frame clones and leaves out a portion. The sample consists of under 300,000 clones, approximately 88% of them appearing once. Material for sequencing was PBMCs or T cells enriched from blood (not recorded which). The source of these receptors is a woman aged 35 to 49 who had recovered from COVID-19. The CDR3 runs from the conserved cysteine through the conserved F or W.

V gene	J gene	CDR3 protein
TRBV7-9	TRBJ1-2	CASSSSDSRYGYTF
TRBV6-2/TRBV6-3	TRBJ1-2	CASSYGGGYTF
TRBV19	TRBJ2-3	CASSIGQDSTDTQYF
TRBV9	TRBJ1-6	CASTRQGNYNSPLHF
TRBV19	TRBJ1-6	CASSMARERNSPLHF
TRBV6-5	TRBJ2-7	CASSPGTVIYEQYF
TRBV30	TRBJ1-6	CAWNRGSYNSPLHF
TRBV4-2	TRBJ2-5	CASSPGTGEGTQYF
TRBV6-5	TRBJ2-1	CASSRTSGINEQFF
TRBV11-1	TRBJ1-4	CASSLERGAYEKLFF
TRBV18	TRBJ2-7	CASSASSGDPYEQYF
TRBV9	TRBJ2-1	CASSVSGTYNEQFF
TRBV6-5	TRBJ2-3	CASSSGDRGNTQYF
TRBV5-1	TRBJ2-7	CASSRLGTSGSYEQYF
TRBV3-1/TRBV3-2	TRBJ2-3	CASSQSDRGTDTQYF
TRBV5-1	TRBJ1-1	CASSGNRGENTEAFF
TRBV5-1	TRBJ1-1	CASSLFNGGRDTEAFF
TRBV19	TRBJ2-1	CASTPRNGGAYIGEQFF
TRBV4-1	TRBJ1-5	CASSQGDRVGNQPQHF
TRBV20-1	TRBJ2-7	CSARATYEQYF
TRBV19	TRBJ2-6	CASTPRGSGSSGANVLTF
TRBV19	TRBJ1-2	CASRAGETRGYTF
TRBV5-1	TRBJ1-1	CASSLASWNTEAFF
TRBV7-6	TRBJ2-7	CASSLALSYEQYF
TRBV11-3	TRBJ2-7	CASSLGASNEQYF
TRBV7-3	TRBJ2-7	CASSFLQGGEQYF
TRBV7-2	TRBJ2-3	CASTNRGTDTQYF